These 18 T cell receptor beta chains originate from one sample sequenced in a study of blood T cells in healthy people across ages. Primers used in a second PCR of about 6 to 12 cycles were a sample-barcoded 5' primer and a J-beta primer mix. TCRdb recomputed calls from the 5' RACE reads with MiXCR, one row per CDR3 protein. The table has around 1,000,000 distinct CDR3 sequences, around 25% seen once. These data were likewise used in another study, on T cells of mothers and their children.

The sequenced sample consisted of blood. These receptors were taken from a girl aged 2 to 10 in good health.

This clonotype has more than one count but fewer than ten. This rearrangement joins TRBV4-1 to TRBJ2-5, with unresolved D. The closer fit of TRBJ2-7 to the DNA end suggests the J call may be wrong. The CDR3 loop spans 14 amino acids. CDR1 and CDR2 from the germline V gene are MGHRA and YSYEKL. CDR3 DNA: TGCGCCAGCAGCCAAGGGGCGAATCCCTACGAGCAGTACTTC. Residues: CASSQGANPYEQYF.

This clonotype occurred a few times. The chain uses TRBV6-2 or TRBV6-3 and TRBJ2-7; D may correspond to TRBD1 or TRBD2 (5 bases each). CDR3 length: 14 amino acids. V lost 4 bases to trimming and J lost 3 bases, with 13 bases between them. In germline, CDR1 is MNHEY, CDR2 SVGEGT. The CDR3 DNA follows: TGTGCCAGCAGTTTCGCCCGGGGCCTCTACGAGCAGTACTTC. Translating gives CASSFARGLYEQYF.

The V call is TRBV7-2, the J call TRBJ1-2, with D unclear. V shed 7 bases and J shed 2 bases, with 5 bases lying between them. CDR1 SGHTA and CDR2 FQGNSA come from the germline V gene. This CDR3 spans 11 amino acids. The CDR3 sequence is CASTRNYGYTF. The CDR3 coding sequence is TGTGCCAGCACCAGAAACTATGGCTACACCTTC.

Ten or more counts support this clonotype. The V call is TRBV4-1, the J call TRBJ2-5; D might be TRBD2 (6 bases). The CDR3 length is 15 residues. The V end was cut by 0 bases, the J end by 2 bases, with 10 bases between. CDR1 and CDR2 (germline): MGHRA, YSYEKL. The CDR3 DNA is TGCGCCAGCAGCCAAGATGGGAGCGGGCAAGAGACCCAGTACTTC. Its protein is CASSQDGSGQETQYF.

The chain carries TRBV9 and TRBJ2-5; possible D gene TRBD2, 6 bases. CDR3 length equals 15 residues. The germline CDR1 and CDR2 sequences are SGDLS and YYNGEE. V lost 0 bases and J lost 4, with 13 bases in between. DNA for the CDR3: TGTGCCAGCAGCGTAGGGTCGGCGGGACTAGAGACCCAGTACTTC. As protein: CASSVGSAGLETQYF.

The chain is built from TRBV24-1 and TRBJ2-7; D gene unclear. The germline gives CDR1 KGHDR, CDR2 SFDVKD. CDR3 length equals 13 residues. The V and J ends lost 7 bases and 1 base respectively, with 10 bases between them. The CDR3 loop reads CATRRGESYEQYF. The CDR3 nucleotides read TGTGCCACCAGACGCGGAGAGTCCTACGAGCAGTACTTC.

This rearrangement joins TRBV29-1 to TRBJ1-1; D is uncertain. Germline V gives CDR1 SQVTM, CDR2 ANQGSEA. The V gene lost 4 bases and the J gene lost 6 bases, with 15 bases spanning the gap. There are 13 residues in the CDR3. The CDR3 DNA follows: TGCAGCGTTGCGAGGAGATTGGGCTCTGAAGCTTTCTTT. Its translation is CSVARRLGSEAFF. Drawing the rest from reference TRBV29-1 and TRBJ1-1, the complete variable domain is SAVISQKPSRDICQRGTSLTIQCQVDSQVTMMFWYRQQPGQSLTLIATANQGSEATYESGFVIDKFPISRPNLTFSTLTVSNMSPEDSSIYLCSVARRLGSEAFFGQGTRLTVV.

This clonotype turned up a few times. This rearrangement joins TRBV19 to TRBJ2-1, with TRBD2 identical over 9 bases. V gave up 8 bases and J gave up 5 bases; unmatched junction bases: 13. The CDR3 length is 16 residues. Germline loops: CDR1 LNHDA, CDR2 SQIVND (reference sequence). CDR3 residues: CASRTGLASFHNEQFF. The CDR3 DNA is TGTGCCAGTCGGACTGGACTAGCGAGTTTCCACAATGAGCAGTTCTTC.

In this sample, this clonotype turned up a few times. V and J are TRBV12-3 or TRBV12-4 and TRBJ1-6; D not resolved. CDR3 length: 12 residues. Trimming took 3 bases from V and 7 from J, leaving 4 bases between them. CDR3 loop: CASSFENSPLHF. CDR3 sequence (DNA): TGTGCCAGCAGTTTCGAGAATTCACCCCTCCACTTT.

The genes are TRBV7-9 and TRBJ1-1; TRBD1 agrees at 7 bases. V was pared by 5 bases and J by 4 bases, with 10 bases of the junction left unmatched. The CDR3 runs 15 residues. Germline V CDR1 and CDR2: SEHNR, FQNEAQ (reference sequence). The CDR3 sequence is CASSHQTGRGTEAFF. CDR3 nucleotides: TGTGCCAGCAGCCACCAGACAGGGAGGGGCACTGAAGCTTTCTTT.

The chain uses TRBV4-3 and TRBJ1-4, with a tentative D call TRBD1 (5 bases). The CDR3 is 15 residues long. The germline V gene encodes CDR1 LGHNA and CDR2 YSLEER. V lost 0 bases and J 7 bases, leaving 12 bases between the germline ends. This CDR3 reads CASSQDRSGSEKLFF. CDR3 nucleotide sequence: TGCGCCAGCAGCCAAGATCGGTCAGGGAGTGAAAAACTGTTTTTT.

The chain joins TRBV20-1 to TRBJ2-1, with 11 positions matching TRBD2. Germline V gene data show CDR1 as DFQATT and CDR2 as SNEGSKA (reference sequence). This CDR3 region has 15 residues. After removal of 5 bases from V and 3 bases from J, the junction contained 6 bases not matched to a gene. The CDR3 DNA sequence: TGCAGTGCTCTTTTAGCGGGAGGGCGCTACAATGAGCAGTTCTTC. Its protein product is CSALLAGGRYNEQFF.

V gene TRBV7-9 combines with J gene TRBJ1-1, with D tentatively TRBD1 (5 bases). V gave up 1 base and J gave up 1 base, with 10 bases separating them. Germline V CDR1 and CDR2: SEHNR, FQNEAQ (reference sequence). This CDR3 spans 15 amino acids. The CDR3 DNA reads as TGTGCCAGCAGCTTAGATGGGGGTGCGAACACTGAAGCTTTCTTT. It codes for CASSLDGGANTEAFF.

The table lists this clonotype with a few counts. The chain carries TRBV7-9 and TRBJ2-7, with D maybe TRBD2 (6 bases). The V gene lost 5 bases and the J gene lost 7 bases, with 12 bases spanning the gap. Germline V gene lookup returns CDR1 SEHNR and CDR2 FQNEAQ (reference sequence). This CDR3 is 12 amino acids long. The CDR3, as DNA: TGTGCCAGCAGCCAACTAGCAGGGGAGCAGTACTTC. Translation gives CASSQLAGEQYF. The variable domain in full, with the rest retrieved from reference TRBV7-9 and TRBJ2-7, is DTGVSQNPRHKITKRGQNVTFRCDPISEHNRLYWYRQTLGQGPEFLTYFQNEAQLEKSRLLSDRFSAERPKGSFSTLEIQRTEQGDSAMYLCASSQLAGEQYFGPGTRLTVT.

The chain is built from TRBV11-2 and TRBJ2-7; 11 nucleotides agree with TRBD2. Germline loops: CDR1 SGHAT, CDR2 FQNNGV. Trimming at V came to 7 bases and at J to 1 base, leaving 6 bases not matched to a gene. This CDR3 spans 15 amino acids. CDR3 loop: CASKLSSGGSYEQYF. The CDR3 DNA reads as TGTGCCAGCAAGCTTTCTAGCGGGGGGTCCTACGAGCAGTACTTC.

This clonotype showed up just a few times. This chain uses TRBV6-2 or TRBV6-3 with TRBJ2-1; D call uncertain. V was shortened by 7 bases and J by 4 bases, with 11 bases between the two germline ends. CDR1 and CDR2 (germline): MNHEY, SVGEGT. The CDR3 is 13 residues long. CDR3 sequence (DNA): TGTGCCAGCAAAAAGGACCCTTACAATGAGCAGTTCTTC. It specifies CASKKDPYNEQFF.

The chain links TRBV7-9 to TRBJ2-3, with D perhaps TRBD2 (5 bases). The CDR3 has 13 residues. V was clipped by 1 base and J by 9 bases, with 11 bases between them. Germline values: CDR1 SEHNR, CDR2 FQNEAQ (reference sequence). The CDR3 region has the DNA TGTGCCAGCAGCTTAGATCTCAGAGGGACGCAGTATTTT. Amino acid sequence: CASSLDLRGTQYF. Full variable domain (missing parts from reference TRBV7-9 and TRBJ2-3): DTGVSQNPRHKITKRGQNVTFRCDPISEHNRLYWYRQTLGQGPEFLTYFQNEAQLEKSRLLSDRFSAERPKGSFSTLEIQRTEQGDSAMYLCASSLDLRGTQYFGPGTRLTVL.

This chain connects TRBV15 to TRBJ2-5; the D call may be TRBD1 or TRBD2 (6 bases each). Trimming stripped 3 bases from V and 5 bases from J, with 16 bases between. CDR3 size: 15 residues. Germline V CDR1 and CDR2: LNHNV, YYDKDF (reference sequence). The CDR3 reads CATSRGFGGLETQYF. Here the CDR3 DNA reads TGTGCCACCAGCAGGGGCTTTGGGGGGCTCGAGACCCAGTACTTC.